This T cell receptor beta chain appears in the sequencing data of a study of T cells in Graves' hyperthyroidism and ophthalmopathy (dated by TCRdb to the late 2010s). Study-wide context: Peripheral blood was collected at initial diagnosis, before any treatment. A discovery cohort of fewer than 110 patients, 43 with Graves' ophthalmopathy and 55 to 65 with stable Graves' hyperthyroidism, was used to find distinguishing TCR V-J signatures. In roughly six Graves' hyperthyroidism patients, the study also compared T-cell repertoires from thyroid tissue with T-cell repertoires from blood. The paper reports TCR Vbeta CDR3 sequencing of fewer than 150 peripheral blood samples: some 41 ophthalmopathy, under 80 hyperthyroidism and approximately 17 progressor patients. The approximately 90 discovery patients were divided at random into training and test sets in a 7:3 ratio. After sampling, hyperthyroidism patients received methimazole starting at 30 mg daily, and ophthalmopathy patients received high-dose intravenous methylprednisolone. Prospective prediction of ophthalmopathy was tested in an independent validation cohort of fewer than 20 hyperthyroidism patients and 15 to 17 patients who later progressed to ophthalmopathy. What the work shows at the level of the full study, not this receptor alone: During validation, the model predicted progression to ophthalmopathy a median of approximately six months ahead of onset, with approximately 70% sensitivity and almost 75% specificity. Sample size was not statistically predetermined, and blinding of investigators to group allocation was not performed. Most expanded thyroid clonotypes (frequency above 0.001) were also found in blood, which suggests that blood repertoires may mirror thyroid immune responses. A model built on a 13 V-J signature distinguished ophthalmopathy from stable hyperthyroidism, reaching 87.88% sensitivity and about 81% specificity in cross-validation and 80%/75% in testing.

The CDR3 sequence holds 17 residues, the cysteine and phenylalanine included. This entry keeps only the CDR3 DNA: 51 bases, framed from base 1. CDR1 and CDR2 (SGHRS, YFSETQ) derive from the germline V gene. Concerning this clonotype itself: This receptor's antigen is unknown. The junction shows a germline mismatch at one end, possibly a read error.

The TCR beta CDR3 regions were amplified from RNA transcripts. For the first round of RT-PCR on the TCR CDR3, the HTBI primer set was used together with the Qiagen OneStep RT-PCR kit. A second multiplex PCR round built the libraries, followed by size selection and purification. Libraries were sequenced paired-end with 100 bp reads on an Illumina HiSeq2000. Under the source paper's analysis protocol: Raw data were processed with SOAPnuke, discarding reads with adapters, uncalled bases, mean Phred below 15, or no exact constant-primer or identifier match. High-quality paired reads were merged using COPE v1.2.5, and each unique nucleotide sequence was defined as a clonotype. MiTCR v1.1 was used to align the clonotypes against IMGT TRBV, TRBD and TRBJ reference segments. The analysis included only V-J combinations with a frequency above 0.0001, which together covered roughly 99% of the repertoires. A TCS score was defined as the ratio between F50 (clonal expansion) and ExV (chaos), using BLOSUM62-based TCRdist between CDR3 peptides within each V-J. Welch's t-statistics and random forest reduced several hundred V-J features to fewer than 15, which were used in a naive Bayes classifier (R e1071). TCRdb redid the processing of the public reads, applying fastp at Q25 and MiXCR, and retained in-frame beta chains. Duplicate CDR3 protein sequences are folded into a single record with the most common DNA and genes. Clone size and V and J calls follow TCRdb, not the original study. This sample has about 640,000 distinct CDR3 sequences in its table, and around 20% of those were observed once. The ten most abundant clones make up 34% of the sample.

Moderately to severely active disease, a Clinical Activity Score of at least 3, a NOSPECS grade of at least 4, and a duration under 3 months were present in ophthalmopathy patients. Patients with uncontrolled infections, other autoimmune diseases, pregnancy or lactation were excluded. Clinical symptoms, serum thyroxine and TRAb, thyroid ultrasound, and orbital computed tomography formed the basis for the diagnoses. Ficoll-Paque density gradient centrifugation was used to isolate PBMCs from about 9 ml of fresh peripheral blood. Total RNA was extracted using Trizol reagent, and RNA quality was assessed on an Agilent 2100 Bioanalyzer.

The clonotype comes from a man in his thirties or forties with Graves' ophthalmopathy. The chain was built from TRBV5-1 and TRBJ2-7, with TRBD2 matching 13 junction bases. Source material: blood. The CDR3 loop reads CASSLGTSGTTPYEQYF. The DNA sequence follows: TGTGCCAGCAGCTTGGGGACTAGCGGGACTACTCCCTACGAGCAGTACTTC.